This TCR beta chain was obtained from a study of T cell responses to AZD1222 COVID-19 vaccine. This CDR3 has 14 residues. Germline values: CDR1 MGHDK, CDR2 SYGVNS. The V gene lost 8 bases and the J gene lost 9 bases, with 17 bases spanning the gap. Repertoires were generated with immunoSEQ multiplex PCR, while TCRdb's copy carries only in-frame clones and drops some. The data hold 160,000 or so clones, with around 86% observed a single time. The chain recombines TRBV25-1 with TRBJ1-6, with a tentative D call TRBD1 (6 bases). The sequencing here drew on peripheral blood, taken 28 days after the second AZD1222 dose. The clonotype comes from an adult who received the AZD1222 COVID-19 vaccine. CDR3 nucleotides: TGTGCCAGCGGGTTGGGGGCTTTAGGTTCACCCCTCCACTTT. This gives the protein CASGLGALGSPLHF.